This T cell receptor (beta chain) was identified in a study of Ad26.COV2.S vaccination and SARS-CoV-2 variants. Study conclusions and caveats: Reported post-vaccination CD8+ and CD4+ T cell responses to spike showed substantial breadth.

Profiled with immunoSEQ multiplex PCR; TCRdb holds only in-frame clones, not every one. The repertoire consists of 400,000 to 450,000 clones, with 90% occurring once and the leading ten covering more than 9%. About this clone itself: Its antigen is still unknown.

Germline trimming cut 5 bases from V and 5 bases from J; bases unmatched to any gene: 14. The length of the CDR3 is 16 residues. Germline assignment: CDR1 SGHRS and CDR2 YFSETQ. Treatment in this sample: 15 to 20 received Ad26.COV2.S at low or high dose, single or two shots; 5 received placebo; per-sample allocation not given. Specimens were obtained on day 63 following the first vaccine or placebo injection. The rearrangement links TRBV5-1 to TRBJ1-2; 8 nucleotides match TRBD1. The input for sequencing was peripheral blood, taken in a trial of Ad26.COV2.S vaccine versus placebo. The TCR originated in a person aged 18-65 years who received the Ad26.COV2.S COVID-19 vaccine or a placebo. The CDR3 protein is CASRLGQVTAKYGYTF. In nucleotides, the CDR3 is TGCGCCAGCAGACTGGGACAGGTGACCGCAAAATATGGCTACACCTTC.